Presented here are 12 T cell receptor beta chains from one specimen sequenced in a study of blood T cell repertoires in COVID-19. Sequencing used immunoSEQ multiplex PCR; TCRdb keeps in-frame clones, though not all of them. The top ten clones hold over 3.5% of a sample with about 260,000 clones, about 90% of them seen once. Material for sequencing was peripheral blood. The receptor source for this set is a middle-aged woman with acute or convalescent COVID-19.

The V gene is TRBV6-5, the J gene TRBJ1-1, with TRBD1 identical over 7 bases. The CDR3 has 14 residues. V lost 0 bases and J lost 9; bases outside the gene matches: 7. In germline, CDR1 is MNHEY, CDR2 SVGAGI. The CDR3 DNA sequence: TGTGCCAGCAGTTACTCGAGGGGGCCACGCCAAGCTTTCTTT. The encoded protein is CASSYSRGPRQAFF.

This sequence joins TRBV2 and TRBJ1-2, with 9 bases fitting TRBD1. The CDR3 length is 17 residues. Germline V CDR1 and CDR2: SNHLY, FYNNEI. J gave up 3 bases and V 3 bases, and 11 bases lay outside the gene matches. CDR3 in amino acids: CASSDPTQGAKDYGYTF. CDR3 DNA: TGTGCCAGCAGTGACCCTACACAGGGGGCTAAGGACTATGGCTACACCTTC. Full variable domain (rest looked up from reference TRBV2 and TRBJ1-2): EPEVTQTPSHQVTQMGQEVILRCVPISNHLYFYWYRQILGQKVEFLVSFYNNEISEKSEIFDDQFSVERPDGSNFTLKIRSTKLEDSAMYFCASSDPTQGAKDYGYTFGSGTRLTVV.

With respect to this clone: The identical CDR3 is also encoded by other nucleotide sequences in the sample. V gene TRBV5-1 combines with J gene TRBJ1-1; D not certain. V gave up 4 bases and J gave up 5 bases, with 15 bases separating them. This CDR3 is built from 14 residues. From germline, CDR1 is SGHRS and CDR2 YFSETQ. The CDR3 is CASSPSRAGTEAFF. As DNA, the CDR3 is TGCGCCAGCAGCCCTAGCCGGGCCGGGACTGAAGCTTTCTTT.

V usage is TRBV30 and J usage is TRBJ1-1; D is ambiguous. Germline assignment: CDR1 GTSNPN and CDR2 SVGIG (reference sequence). The germline V and J ends were trimmed by 0 bases and 4 bases, with 6 bases remaining between them. The CDR3 consists of 12 residues. This CDR3 is CAWSVRSTEAFF. CDR3 nucleotide sequence: TGTGCCTGGAGTGTACGGAGCACTGAAGCTTTCTTT.

This chain's CDR3 is CASSPGQGSDKLFF. The CDR3 DNA is TGTGCCAGCTCACCAGGGCAGGGTTCGGACAAACTGTTTTTT. The chain couples TRBV18 to TRBJ1-4, with D perhaps matching TRBD1 (5 bases). The V end lost 2 bases, the J end lost 11 bases, and 15 bases lay between the germline ends. The germline gives CDR1 KGHSH, CDR2 LQKENI. This CDR3 is 14 amino acids long.

J is TRBJ1-2 and V is TRBV12-5; 7 bases map to TRBD1. This CDR3 spans 14 amino acids. Germline CDR1 LGHNT, CDR2 FRNRAP. With 6 bases clipped from V and 2 bases from J, the junction kept 6 bases outside the gene matches. The CDR3 loop is CASGQGVPNYGYTF. In nucleotides, the CDR3 is TGTGCTAGTGGGCAGGGGGTTCCCAACTATGGCTACACCTTC.

The chain is built from TRBV9 and TRBJ2-1; D perhaps matches TRBD2 (5 bases). Germline CDR1 SGDLS, CDR2 YYNGEE. The length of the CDR3 is 15 residues. The ends were cut back, 4 bases at V and 0 bases at J, with 11 bases in the middle. This CDR3 reads CASSFGVRSYNEQFF. The CDR3 bases are TGTGCCAGCAGCTTCGGGGTACGCTCCTACAATGAGCAGTTCTTC.

This rearrangement joins TRBV7-3 to TRBJ1-2; D ambiguous. Germline V gives CDR1 SGHTA, CDR2 FQGTGA. CDR3 size: 14 residues. V dropped 4 bases and J dropped 1 base, with 10 bases sitting between them. The CDR3 coding sequence is TGTGCCAGCAGCTCAGTACCCATTAACTATGGCTACACCTTC. Its protein product is CASSSVPINYGYTF.

The gene calls are TRBV4-1 and TRBJ2-3; D gene unclear. The V gene's germline CDR1 is MGHRA and CDR2 YSYEKL. The CDR3 has 16 amino acids. V gave up 4 bases and J gave up 3 bases, with 17 bases separating them. CDR3 sequence reads: CASSPKEASFTDTQYF. The CDR3 DNA follows: TGCGCCAGCAGCCCCAAGGAAGCGTCATTTACAGATACGCAGTATTTT.

In regard to this clone: In the same sample, other DNA sequences code for this CDR3. The rearrangement uses TRBV5-1 and TRBJ2-7; 7 positions agree with TRBD1. The CDR3 sequence is 12 residues long. J was trimmed by 6 bases and V by 0 bases; bases with no gene match: 0. Germline V gives CDR1 SGHRS, CDR2 YFSETQ. Here the CDR3 reads CASSLDRGEQYV. In DNA form, the CDR3 reads TGCGCCAGCAGCTTGGACAGGGGCGAGCAGTACGTC.

The rearrangement links TRBV9 to TRBJ2-6, with D tentatively TRBD1 (6 bases). The CDR3 contains 15 residues. Per germline, CDR1 SGDLS and CDR2 YYNGEE. Trimming left V 4 bases short and J 1 base short, with 9 bases between. The CDR3, as DNA: TGTGCCAGCAGCCCCCAGGGGTCTGGGGCCAACGTCCTGACTTTC. Its translation: CASSPQGSGANVLTF.

CDR3 DNA: TGTGCCAGCAGTTACTCGCGGGGGATAAGCACAGATACGCAGTATTTT. Translating gives CASSYSRGISTDTQYF. This chain uses TRBV6-5 with TRBJ2-3, with 7 bases aligning to TRBD2. Germline-derived CDR1 and CDR2 are MNHEY and SVGAGI. This CDR3 contains 16 residues. V shed 0 bases and J 0 bases; nucleotides not matched to a gene: 3.